Sequencing of this T cell receptor (beta chain) was carried out in a study of CD8 T cells in ankylosing spondylitis. Molecular-barcoded quantitative 5'-RACE produced these TCR beta libraries. Via MiXCR, TCRdb re-called the 5' RACE reads, giving one row per CDR3 protein. The sample comprises some 130,000 distinct CDR3 sequences, approximately 7.3% of which are singletons, and around 12% rests with the top ten. In this sample, this clonotype turned up many times. V gave up 7 bases and J gave up 7 bases, with 7 bases separating them. Germline loops: CDR1 MNHEY, CDR2 SMNVEV (reference sequence). The CDR3 is 11 amino acids.

Material for sequencing was blood, either unsorted or a sorted T cell fraction (not recorded which). This rearrangement joins TRBV27 to TRBJ1-4, with TRBD1 as a possible D gene (6 bases). The TCR was taken from a female donor with ankylosing spondylitis or in good health (not recorded which). CDR3 in DNA: TGTGCCAGCAAGGGGGGTGAAAAACTGTTTTTT. Translated: CASKGGEKLFF.